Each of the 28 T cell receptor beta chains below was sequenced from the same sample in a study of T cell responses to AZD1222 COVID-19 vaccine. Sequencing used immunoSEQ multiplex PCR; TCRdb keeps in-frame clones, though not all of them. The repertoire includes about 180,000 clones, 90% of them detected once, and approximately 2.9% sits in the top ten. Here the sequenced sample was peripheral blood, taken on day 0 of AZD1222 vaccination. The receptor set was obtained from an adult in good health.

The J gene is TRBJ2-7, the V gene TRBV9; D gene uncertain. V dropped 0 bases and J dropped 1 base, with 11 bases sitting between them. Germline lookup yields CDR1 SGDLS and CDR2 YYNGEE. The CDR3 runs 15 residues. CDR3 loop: CASSVAPDMSYEQYF. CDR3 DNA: TGTGCCAGCAGCGTAGCTCCTGATATGTCCTACGAGCAGTACTTC. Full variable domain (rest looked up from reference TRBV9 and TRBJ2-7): DSGVTQTPKHLITATGQRVTLRCSPRSGDLSVYWYQQSLDQGLQFLIQYYNGEERAKGNILERFSAQQFPDLHSELNLSSLELGDSALYFCASSVAPDMSYEQYFGPGTRLTVT.

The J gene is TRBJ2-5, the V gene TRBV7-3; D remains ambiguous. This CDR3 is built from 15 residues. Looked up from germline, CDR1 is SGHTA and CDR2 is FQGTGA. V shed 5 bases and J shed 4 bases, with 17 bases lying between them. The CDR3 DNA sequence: TGTGCCAGCAGCACCGACACCATTAACCGAGAGACCCAGTACTTC. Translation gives CASSTDTINRETQYF.

The CDR3 here is CASSLDGQGAPPEQYF. The CDR3 DNA sequence: TGTGCCAGCAGCTTAGATGGACAGGGGGCTCCCCCCGAGCAGTACTTC. The chain joins TRBV13 to TRBJ2-7; 11 nucleotides agree with TRBD1. Trimming cost V 1 base and J 6 bases; bases outside gene matches: 8. The CDR3 is 16 residues long. Germline V gives CDR1 PRHDT, CDR2 FYEKMQ (reference sequence).

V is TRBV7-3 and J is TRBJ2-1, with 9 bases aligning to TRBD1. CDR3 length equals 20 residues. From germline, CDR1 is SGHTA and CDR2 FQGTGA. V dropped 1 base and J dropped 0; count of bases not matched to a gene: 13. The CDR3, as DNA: TGTGCCAGCAGCTTAAAGGGCCCCGGACAGGGGAGGGCCTCCTACAATGAGCAGTTCTTC. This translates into CASSLKGPGQGRASYNEQFF.

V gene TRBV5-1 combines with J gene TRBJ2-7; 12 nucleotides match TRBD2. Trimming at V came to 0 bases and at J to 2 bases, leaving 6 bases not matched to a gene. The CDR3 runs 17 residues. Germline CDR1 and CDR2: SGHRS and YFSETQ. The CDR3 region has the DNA TGCGCCAGCAGCTTGGGGACTAGCGGGGCGCCTCCCTACGAGCAGTACTTC. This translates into CASSLGTSGAPPYEQYF.

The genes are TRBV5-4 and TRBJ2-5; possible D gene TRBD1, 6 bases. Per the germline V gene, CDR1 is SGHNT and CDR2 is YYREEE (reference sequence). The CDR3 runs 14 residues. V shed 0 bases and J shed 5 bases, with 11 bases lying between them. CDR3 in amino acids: CASSLAGVGETQYF. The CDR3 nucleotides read TGTGCCAGCAGCTTGGCAGGGGTTGGGGAGACCCAGTACTTC.

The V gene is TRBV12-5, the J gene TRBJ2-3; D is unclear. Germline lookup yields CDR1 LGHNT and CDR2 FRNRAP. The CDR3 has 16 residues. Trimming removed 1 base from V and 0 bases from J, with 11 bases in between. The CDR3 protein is CASGLGGSHSTDTQYF. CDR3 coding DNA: TGTGCTAGTGGTTTGGGTGGATCCCACAGCACAGATACGCAGTATTTT.

The CDR3, as DNA: TGTGCCAGCAGTTTTCCCGTACTCCTACAGGGATATTCACCCCTCCACTTT. Amino acids: CASSFPVLLQGYSPLHF. This rearrangement joins TRBV6-2 or TRBV6-3 to TRBJ1-6; the D gene is possibly TRBD1 (6 bases). Germline CDR1 MNHEY, CDR2 SVGEGT. The CDR3 contains 17 residues. V lost 4 bases and J lost 8, with 21 bases in between.

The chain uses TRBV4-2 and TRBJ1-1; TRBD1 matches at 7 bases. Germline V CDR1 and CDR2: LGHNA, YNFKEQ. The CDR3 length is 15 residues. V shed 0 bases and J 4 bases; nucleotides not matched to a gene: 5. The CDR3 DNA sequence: TGTGCCAGCAGCCAAGATAAGGGGGCTCGCACTGAAGCTTTCTTT. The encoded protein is CASSQDKGARTEAFF.

CDR3 bases: TGTGCCAGCAATAGGGGCCCTCACTACGAGCAGTACTTC. It specifies CASNRGPHYEQYF. The genes are TRBV12-3 or TRBV12-4 and TRBJ2-7; D might be TRBD1 (5 bases). This CDR3 comprises 13 residues. With 7 bases removed from V and 3 bases from J, the gap between germline ends came to 13 bases.

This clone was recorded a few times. The CDR3 DNA is TGTGCCAGCACCCGCGACAGCTCTAACTATGGCTACACCTTC. Amino acid sequence: CASTRDSSNYGYTF. This rearrangement joins TRBV6-5 to TRBJ1-2; perhaps TRBD1 as D (5 bases). The CDR3 covers 14 residues. The V gene's germline CDR1 is MNHEY and CDR2 SVGAGI. V lost 7 bases and J lost 0, with 12 bases in between.

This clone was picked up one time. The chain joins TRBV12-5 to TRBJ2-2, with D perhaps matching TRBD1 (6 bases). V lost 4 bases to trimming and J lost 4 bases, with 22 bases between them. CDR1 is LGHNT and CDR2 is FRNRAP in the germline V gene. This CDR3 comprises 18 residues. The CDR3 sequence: CASGWIPTGRRVTGELFF. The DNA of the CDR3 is TGTGCTAGTGGTTGGATACCAACAGGGCGGCGGGTCACCGGGGAGCTGTTTTTT. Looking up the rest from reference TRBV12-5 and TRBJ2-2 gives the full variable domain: DARVTQTPRHKVTEMGQEVTMRCQPILGHNTVFWYRQTMMQGLELLAYFRNRAPLDDSGMPKDRFSAEMPDATLATLKIQPSEPRDSAVYFCASGWIPTGRRVTGELFFGEGSRLTVL.

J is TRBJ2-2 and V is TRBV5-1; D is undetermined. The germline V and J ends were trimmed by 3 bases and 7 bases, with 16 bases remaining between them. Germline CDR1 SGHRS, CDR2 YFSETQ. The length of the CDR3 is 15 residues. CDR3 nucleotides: TGCGCCAGCAGCTCAGATGTGGGCGTTGGCGGGGAGCTGTTTTTT. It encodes CASSSDVGVGGELFF.

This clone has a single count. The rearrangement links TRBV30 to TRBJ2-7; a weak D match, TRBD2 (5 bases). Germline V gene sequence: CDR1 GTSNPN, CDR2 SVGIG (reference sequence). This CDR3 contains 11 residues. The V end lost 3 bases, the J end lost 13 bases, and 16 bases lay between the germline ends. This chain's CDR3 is CAWSLAGPEYF. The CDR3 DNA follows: TGTGCCTGGAGCCTCGCGGGTCCGGAATACTTC.

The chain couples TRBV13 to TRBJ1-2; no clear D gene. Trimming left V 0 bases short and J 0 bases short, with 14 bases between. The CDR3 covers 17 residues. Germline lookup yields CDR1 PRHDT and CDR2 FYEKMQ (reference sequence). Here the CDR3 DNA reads TGTGCCAGCAGCTTAGGAAGAGCTAACCGACCTAACTATGGCTACACCTTC. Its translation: CASSLGRANRPNYGYTF.

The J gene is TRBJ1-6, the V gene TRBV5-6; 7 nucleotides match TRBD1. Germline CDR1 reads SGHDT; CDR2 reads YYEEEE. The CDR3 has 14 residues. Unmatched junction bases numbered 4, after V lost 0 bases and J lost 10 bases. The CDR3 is CASSLGQGGSPLHF. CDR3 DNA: TGTGCCAGCAGCTTGGGACAGGGTGGGTCACCCCTCCACTTT.

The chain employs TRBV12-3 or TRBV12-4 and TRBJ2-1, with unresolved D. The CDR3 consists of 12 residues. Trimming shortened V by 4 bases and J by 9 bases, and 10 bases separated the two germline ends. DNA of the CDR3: TGTGCCAGCAGTTCCCGAAGGCCTGAGCAGTTCTTC. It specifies CASSSRRPEQFF.

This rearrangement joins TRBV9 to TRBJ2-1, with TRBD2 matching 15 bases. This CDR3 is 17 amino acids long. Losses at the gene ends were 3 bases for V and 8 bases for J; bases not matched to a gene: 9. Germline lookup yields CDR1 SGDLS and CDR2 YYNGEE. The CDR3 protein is CASSATLGTSGGYEQFF. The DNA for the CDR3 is TGTGCCAGCAGCGCAACCCTCGGGACTAGCGGGGGGTATGAGCAGTTCTTC.

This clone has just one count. The CDR3 region has the DNA TGTGCCAGCAAAGCCGGGACCGACATCGAAGCTTTCTTT. It specifies CASKAGTDIEAFF. This chain joins TRBV27 and TRBJ1-1; D possibly corresponds to TRBD1 (5 bases). Germline V gene lookup returns CDR1 MNHEY and CDR2 SMNVEV (reference sequence). Trimming cost V 7 bases and J 8 bases, with 17 bases left between them. The CDR3 sequence is 13 residues long.

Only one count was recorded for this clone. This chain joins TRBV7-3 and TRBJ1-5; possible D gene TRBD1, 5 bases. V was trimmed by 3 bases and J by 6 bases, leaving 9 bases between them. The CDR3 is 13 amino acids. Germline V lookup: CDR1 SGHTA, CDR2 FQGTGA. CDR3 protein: CASSFGGGQPQHF. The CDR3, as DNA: TGTGCCAGCAGCTTTGGGGGAGGTCAGCCCCAGCATTTT. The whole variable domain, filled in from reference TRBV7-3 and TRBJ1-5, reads GAGVSQTPSNKVTEKGKYVELRCDPISGHTALYWYRQSLGQGPEFLIYFQGTGAADDSGLPNDRFFAVRPEGSVSTLKIQRTERGDSAVYLCASSFGGGQPQHFGDGTRLSIL.

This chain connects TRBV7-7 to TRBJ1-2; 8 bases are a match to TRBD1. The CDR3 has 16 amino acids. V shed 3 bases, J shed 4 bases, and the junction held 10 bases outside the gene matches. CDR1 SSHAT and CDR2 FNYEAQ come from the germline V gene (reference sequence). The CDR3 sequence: CASSLFVARGLYGYTF. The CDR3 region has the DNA TGTGCCAGCAGCTTGTTCGTTGCCAGGGGGCTCTATGGCTACACCTTC.

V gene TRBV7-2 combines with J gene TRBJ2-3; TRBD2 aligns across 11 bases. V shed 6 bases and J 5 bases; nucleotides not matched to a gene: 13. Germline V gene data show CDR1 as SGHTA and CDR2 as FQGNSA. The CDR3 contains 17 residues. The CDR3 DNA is TGTGCCAGCAGACGCCAGGCTAGCGGGGGGCCAGGAGATACGCAGTATTTT. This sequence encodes CASRRQASGGPGDTQYF.

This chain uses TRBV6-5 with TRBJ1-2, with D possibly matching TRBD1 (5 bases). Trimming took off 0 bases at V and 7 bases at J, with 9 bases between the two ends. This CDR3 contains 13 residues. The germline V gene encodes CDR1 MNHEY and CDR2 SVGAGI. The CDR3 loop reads CASSYSRQGGYTF. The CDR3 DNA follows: TGTGCCAGCAGTTACTCACGGCAGGGTGGCTACACCTTC.

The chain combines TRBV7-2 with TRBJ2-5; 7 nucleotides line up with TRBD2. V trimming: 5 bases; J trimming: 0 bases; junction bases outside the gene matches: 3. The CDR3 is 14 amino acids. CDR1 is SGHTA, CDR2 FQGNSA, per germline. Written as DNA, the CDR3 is TGTGCCAGCAGCCAGGGAGGGGACCAAGAGACCCAGTACTTC. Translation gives CASSQGGDQETQYF.

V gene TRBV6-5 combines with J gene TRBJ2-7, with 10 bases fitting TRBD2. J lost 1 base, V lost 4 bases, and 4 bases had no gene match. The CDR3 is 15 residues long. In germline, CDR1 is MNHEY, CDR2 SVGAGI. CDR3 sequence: CASSSRTSGSYEQYF. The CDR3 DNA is TGTGCCAGCAGTTCACGGACTAGCGGTTCCTACGAGCAGTACTTC.

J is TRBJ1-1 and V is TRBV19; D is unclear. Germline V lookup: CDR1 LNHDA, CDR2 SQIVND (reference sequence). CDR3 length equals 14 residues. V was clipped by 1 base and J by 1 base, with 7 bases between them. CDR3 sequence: CASSIAAANTEAFF. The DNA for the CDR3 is TGTGCCAGTAGTATAGCTGCAGCGAACACTGAAGCTTTCTTT.

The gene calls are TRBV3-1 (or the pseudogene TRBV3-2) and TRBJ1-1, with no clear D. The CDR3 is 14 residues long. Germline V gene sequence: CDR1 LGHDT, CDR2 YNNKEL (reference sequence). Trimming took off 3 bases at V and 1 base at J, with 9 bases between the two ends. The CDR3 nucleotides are TGTGCCAGCAGCCATACCTCAACGAACACTGAAGCTTTCTTT. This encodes CASSHTSTNTEAFF.

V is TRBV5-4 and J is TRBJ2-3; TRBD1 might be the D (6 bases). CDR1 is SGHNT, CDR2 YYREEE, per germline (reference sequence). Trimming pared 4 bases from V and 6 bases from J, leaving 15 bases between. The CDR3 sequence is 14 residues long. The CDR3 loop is CASSQAQGKDTQYF. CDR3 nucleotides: TGTGCCAGCAGCCAAGCTCAGGGGAAGGATACGCAGTATTTT.